This TCR beta chain is drawn from a study of identical twins. TCRdb ran MiXCR on the 5' RACE reads and lists one entry per CDR3 protein. The sample yields 450,000 or so distinct CDR3 sequences, around a sixth seen once. The clonotype originates from a man between 50 and 59 years old in good health. The sample taken for sequencing was naive T cells sorted from blood.

The CDR3: CASSLGQIRVDSYNEQFF. The CDR3 coding sequence is TGTGCCAGCAGCTTGGGTCAGATTCGGGTGGATTCCTACAATGAGCAGTTCTTC. This chain links TRBV11-2 with TRBJ2-1, with D unresolved. Germline V gene lookup returns CDR1 SGHAT and CDR2 FQNNGV. CDR3 length: 18 amino acids. Trimming pared 3 bases from V and 1 base from J, leaving 19 bases between.